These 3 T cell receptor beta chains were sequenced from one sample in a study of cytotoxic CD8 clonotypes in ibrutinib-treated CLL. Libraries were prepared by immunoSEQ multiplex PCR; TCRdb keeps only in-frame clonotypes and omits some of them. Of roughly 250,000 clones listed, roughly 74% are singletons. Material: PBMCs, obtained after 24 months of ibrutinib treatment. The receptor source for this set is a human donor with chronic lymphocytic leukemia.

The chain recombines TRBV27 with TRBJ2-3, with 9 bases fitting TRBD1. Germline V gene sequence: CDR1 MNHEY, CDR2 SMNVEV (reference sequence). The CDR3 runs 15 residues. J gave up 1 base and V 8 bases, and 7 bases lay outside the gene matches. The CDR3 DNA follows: TGTGCCAGCGTCTACCGGGACAGGGGCACAGATACGCAGTATTTT. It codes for CASVYRDRGTDTQYF.

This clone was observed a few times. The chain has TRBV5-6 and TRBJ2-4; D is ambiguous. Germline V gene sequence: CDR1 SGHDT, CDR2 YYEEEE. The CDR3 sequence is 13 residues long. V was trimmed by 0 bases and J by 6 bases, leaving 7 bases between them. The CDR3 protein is CASSLGAANIQYF. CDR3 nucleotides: TGTGCCAGCAGCTTGGGTGCGGCAAACATTCAGTACTTC.

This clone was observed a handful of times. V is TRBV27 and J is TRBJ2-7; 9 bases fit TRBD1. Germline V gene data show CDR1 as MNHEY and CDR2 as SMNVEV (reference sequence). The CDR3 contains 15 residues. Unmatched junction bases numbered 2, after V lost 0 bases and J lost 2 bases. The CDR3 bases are TGTGCCAGCAGTTTATCCGGACAGGGGCCCTACGAGCAGTACTTC. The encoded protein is CASSLSGQGPYEQYF.